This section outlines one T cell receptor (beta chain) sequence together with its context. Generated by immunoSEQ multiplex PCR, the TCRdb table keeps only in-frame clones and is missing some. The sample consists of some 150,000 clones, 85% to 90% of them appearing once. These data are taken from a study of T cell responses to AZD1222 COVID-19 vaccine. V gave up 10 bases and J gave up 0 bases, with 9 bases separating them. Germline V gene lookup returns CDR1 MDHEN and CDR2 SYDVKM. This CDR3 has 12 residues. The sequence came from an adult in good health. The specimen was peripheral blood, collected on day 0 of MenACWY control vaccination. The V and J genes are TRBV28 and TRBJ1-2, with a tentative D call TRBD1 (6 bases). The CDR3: CAIQGTNYGYTF. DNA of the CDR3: TGTGCCATTCAGGGGACTAACTATGGCTACACCTTC.